Included here is one T cell receptor (beta chain) sequence, with context. The data were taken from a study of blood T cell repertoires in COVID-19. Study details: Both acute and convalescent COVID-19 samples were obtained from the United States, Italy and Spain.

Trimming cost V 4 bases and J 3 bases; bases outside gene matches: 3. This CDR3 region has 14 residues. CDR1 is MNHEY and CDR2 is SVGAGI in the germline V gene. The data were produced by immunoSEQ multiplex PCR, yet TCRdb's version contains in-frame clones alone and is incomplete. Among roughly 250,000 clones, nearly 90% were seen once, and the ten largest hold 0.7% to 0.85%. The chain employs TRBV6-5 and TRBJ2-3; 8 bases map to TRBD2. Specimen: peripheral blood. The clonotype originates from a woman under 40 with acute or convalescent COVID-19. In nucleotides, the CDR3 is TGTGCCAGCAGTTCCACTAGCGGAACAGATACGCAGTATTTT. Translation: CASSSTSGTDTQYF.